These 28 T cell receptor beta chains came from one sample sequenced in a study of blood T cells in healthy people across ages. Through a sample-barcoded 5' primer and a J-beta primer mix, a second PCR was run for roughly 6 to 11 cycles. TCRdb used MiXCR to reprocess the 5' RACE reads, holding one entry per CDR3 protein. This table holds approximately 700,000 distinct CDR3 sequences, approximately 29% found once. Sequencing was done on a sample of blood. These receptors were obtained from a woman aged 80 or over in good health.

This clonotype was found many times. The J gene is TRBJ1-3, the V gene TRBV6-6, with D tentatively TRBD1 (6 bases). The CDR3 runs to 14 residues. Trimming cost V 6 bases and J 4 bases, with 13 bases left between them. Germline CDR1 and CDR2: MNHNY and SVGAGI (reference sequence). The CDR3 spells CASRQQGRGNTIYF. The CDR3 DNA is TGTGCCAGCAGACAACAGGGCCGGGGAAACACCATATATTTT.

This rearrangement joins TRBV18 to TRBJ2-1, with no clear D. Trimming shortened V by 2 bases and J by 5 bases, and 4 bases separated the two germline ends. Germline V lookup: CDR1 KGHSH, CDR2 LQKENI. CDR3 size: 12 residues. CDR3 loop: CASSPMDNEQFF. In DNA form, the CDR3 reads TGTGCCAGCTCACCAATGGACAATGAGCAGTTCTTC.

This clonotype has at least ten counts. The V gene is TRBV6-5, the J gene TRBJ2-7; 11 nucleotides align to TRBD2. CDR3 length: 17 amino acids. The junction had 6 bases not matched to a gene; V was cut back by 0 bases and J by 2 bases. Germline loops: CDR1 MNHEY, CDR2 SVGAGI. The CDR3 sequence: CASSYSLGTSGTYEQYF. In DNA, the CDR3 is TGTGCCAGCAGTTACTCGTTGGGGACTAGCGGCACCTACGAGCAGTACTTC.

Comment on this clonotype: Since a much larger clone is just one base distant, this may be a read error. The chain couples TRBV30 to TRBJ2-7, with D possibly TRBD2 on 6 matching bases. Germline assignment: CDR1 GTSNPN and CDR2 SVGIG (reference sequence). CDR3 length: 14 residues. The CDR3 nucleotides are TGTGCCCGGAGTGTATCCGGGGGCTCCTACGAGCAGTACTTC. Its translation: CARSVSGGSYEQYF.

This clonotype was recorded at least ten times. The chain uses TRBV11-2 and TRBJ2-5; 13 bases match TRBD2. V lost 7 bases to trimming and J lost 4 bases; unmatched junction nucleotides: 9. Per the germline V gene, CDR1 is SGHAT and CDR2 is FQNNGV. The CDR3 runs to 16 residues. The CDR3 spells CASTTQLAGGRETQYF. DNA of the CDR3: TGTGCCAGCACTACCCAACTAGCGGGGGGGCGAGAGACCCAGTACTTC.

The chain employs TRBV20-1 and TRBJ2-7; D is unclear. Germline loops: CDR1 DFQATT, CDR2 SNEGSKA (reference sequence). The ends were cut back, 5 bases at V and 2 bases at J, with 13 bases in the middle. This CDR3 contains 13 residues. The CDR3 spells CSAVESPTYEQYF. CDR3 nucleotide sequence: TGCAGTGCTGTCGAATCGCCGACCTACGAGCAGTACTTC.

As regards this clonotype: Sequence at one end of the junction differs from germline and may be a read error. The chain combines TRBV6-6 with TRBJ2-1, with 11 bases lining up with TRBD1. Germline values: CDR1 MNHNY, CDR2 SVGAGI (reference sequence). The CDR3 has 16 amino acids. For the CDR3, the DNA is TGTGCCAGCAGTTACCAGGAAAGGACAGGGGGCGGGGAGCGGTTCTTC. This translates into CASSYQERTGGGERFF.

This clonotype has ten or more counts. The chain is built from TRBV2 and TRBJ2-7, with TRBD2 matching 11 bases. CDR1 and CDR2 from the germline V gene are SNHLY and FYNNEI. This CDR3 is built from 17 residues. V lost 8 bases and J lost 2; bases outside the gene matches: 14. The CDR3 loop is CASPSGSSGGSAYEQYF. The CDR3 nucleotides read TGTGCCAGCCCCTCAGGGTCTAGCGGGGGGAGCGCCTACGAGCAGTACTTC.

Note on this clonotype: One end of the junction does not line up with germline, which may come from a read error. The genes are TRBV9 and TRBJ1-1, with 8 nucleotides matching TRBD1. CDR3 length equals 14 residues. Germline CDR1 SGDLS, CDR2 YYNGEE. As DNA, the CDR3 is TGTGTCAGCAGCGTAGGGACAGGGAACACTGAAGCTTTCTTT. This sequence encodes CVSSVGTGNTEAFF. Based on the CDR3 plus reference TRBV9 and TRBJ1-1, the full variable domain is DSGVTQTPKHLITATGQRVTLRCSPRSGDLSVYWYQQSLDQGLQFLIQYYNGEERAKGNILERFSAQQFPDLHSELNLSSLELGDSALYFCVSSVGTGNTEAFFGQGTRLTVV.

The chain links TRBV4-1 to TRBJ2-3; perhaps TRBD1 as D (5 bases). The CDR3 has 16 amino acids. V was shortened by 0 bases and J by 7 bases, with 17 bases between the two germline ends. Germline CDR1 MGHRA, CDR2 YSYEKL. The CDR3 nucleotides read TGCGCCAGCAGCCAAGAATCGCAGGGTGGCACGAATACGCAGTATTTT. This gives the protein CASSQESQGGTNTQYF.

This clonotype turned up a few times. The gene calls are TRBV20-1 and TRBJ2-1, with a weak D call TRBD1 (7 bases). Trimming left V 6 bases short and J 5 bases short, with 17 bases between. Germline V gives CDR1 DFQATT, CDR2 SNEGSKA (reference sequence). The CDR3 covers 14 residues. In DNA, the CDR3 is TGCAGTGCCCGGCGACAGGGAGGACACAATGAGCAGTTCTTC. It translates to CSARRQGGHNEQFF.

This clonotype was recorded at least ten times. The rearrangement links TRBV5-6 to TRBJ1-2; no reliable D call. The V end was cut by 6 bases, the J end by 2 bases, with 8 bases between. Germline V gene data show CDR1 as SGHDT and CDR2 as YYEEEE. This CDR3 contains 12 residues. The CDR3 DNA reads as TGTGCCAGCAACCGAGACAACTATGGCTACACCTTC. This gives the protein CASNRDNYGYTF. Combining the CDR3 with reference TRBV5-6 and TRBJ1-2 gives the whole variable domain DAGVTQSPTHLIKTRGQQVTLRCSPKSGHDTVSWYQQALGQGPQFIFQYYEEEERQRGNFPDRFSGHQFPNYSSELNVNALLLGDSALYLCASNRDNYGYTFGSGTRLTVV.

CDR3 in amino acids: CASSWNRPGTGNDNEQYF. The CDR3 coding sequence is TGTGCCAGCAGCTGGAACCGGCCGGGGACAGGGAACGACAATGAGCAGTACTTC. This rearrangement joins TRBV7-2 to TRBJ2-7, with 9 nucleotides matching TRBD1. V lost 4 bases and J lost 7; bases outside the gene matches: 20. Germline CDR1 reads SGHTA; CDR2 reads FQGNSA. CDR3 length: 18 amino acids.

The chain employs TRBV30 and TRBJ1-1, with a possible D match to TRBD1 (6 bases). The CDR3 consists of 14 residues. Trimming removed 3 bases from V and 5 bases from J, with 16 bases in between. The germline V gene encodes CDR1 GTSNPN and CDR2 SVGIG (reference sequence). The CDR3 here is CAWRPETGPTEAFF. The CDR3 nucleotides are TGTGCCTGGAGGCCCGAAACAGGGCCAACTGAAGCTTTCTTT.

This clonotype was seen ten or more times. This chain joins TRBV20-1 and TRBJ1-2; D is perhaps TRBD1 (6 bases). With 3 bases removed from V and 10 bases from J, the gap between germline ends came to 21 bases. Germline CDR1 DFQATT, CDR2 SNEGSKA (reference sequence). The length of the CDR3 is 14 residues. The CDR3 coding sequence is TGCAGTGCTAGTGGCGCCCGGGGGGCCTCTGACTACACCTTC. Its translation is CSASGARGASDYTF.

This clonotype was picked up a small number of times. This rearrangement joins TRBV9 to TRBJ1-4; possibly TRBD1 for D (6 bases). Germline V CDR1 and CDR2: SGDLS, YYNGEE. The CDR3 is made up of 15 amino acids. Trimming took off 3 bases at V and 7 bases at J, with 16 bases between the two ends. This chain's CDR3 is CASSGHRVDPEKLFF. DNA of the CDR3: TGTGCCAGCAGCGGTCACAGGGTCGATCCTGAAAAACTGTTTTTT.

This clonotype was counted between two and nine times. The CDR3 reads CASSLTTQGKEGYTF. The CDR3, as DNA: TGCGCCAGCAGCCTTACCACCCAGGGGAAAGAGGGCTACACCTTC. This chain connects TRBV5-1 to TRBJ1-2; a weak D match, TRBD1 (6 bases). CDR3 length equals 15 residues. Trimming stripped 4 bases from V and 8 bases from J, with 21 bases between. Germline V lookup: CDR1 SGHRS, CDR2 YFSETQ.

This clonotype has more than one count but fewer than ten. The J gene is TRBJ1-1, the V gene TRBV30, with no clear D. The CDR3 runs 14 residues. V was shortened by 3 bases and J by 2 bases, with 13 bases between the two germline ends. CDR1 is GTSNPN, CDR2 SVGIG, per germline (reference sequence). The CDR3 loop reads CAWSGDLPNTEAFF. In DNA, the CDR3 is TGTGCCTGGAGCGGAGACTTGCCCAACACTGAAGCTTTCTTT.

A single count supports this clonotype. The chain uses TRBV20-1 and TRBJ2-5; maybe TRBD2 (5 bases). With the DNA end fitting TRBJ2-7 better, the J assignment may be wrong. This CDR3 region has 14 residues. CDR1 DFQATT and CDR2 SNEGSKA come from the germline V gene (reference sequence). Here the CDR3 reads CSARDLAGTYEQYF. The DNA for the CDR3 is TGCAGTGCTAGAGATCTCGCGGGCACTTACGAGCAGTACTTC.

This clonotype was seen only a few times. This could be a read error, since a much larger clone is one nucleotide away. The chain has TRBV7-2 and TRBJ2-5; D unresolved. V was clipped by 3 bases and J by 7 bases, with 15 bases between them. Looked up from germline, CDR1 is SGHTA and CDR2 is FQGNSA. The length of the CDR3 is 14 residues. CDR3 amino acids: CASSLDGTRVTQYF. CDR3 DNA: TGTGCCAGCAGCTTGGACGGTACTCGTGTGACCCAGTACTTC. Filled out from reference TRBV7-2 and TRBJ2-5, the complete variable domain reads GAGVSQSPSNKVTEKGKDVELRCDPISGHTALYWYRQSLGQGLEFLIYFQGNSAPDKSGLPSDRFSAERTGGSVSTLTIQRTQQEDSAVYLCASSLDGTRVTQYFGPGTRLLVL.

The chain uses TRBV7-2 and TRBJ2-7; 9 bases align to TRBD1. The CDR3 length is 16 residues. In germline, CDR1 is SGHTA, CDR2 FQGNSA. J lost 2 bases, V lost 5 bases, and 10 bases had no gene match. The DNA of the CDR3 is TGTGCCAGCAGCCGACCCGGGACAGGGTCTCCCTACGAGCAGTACTTC. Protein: CASSRPGTGSPYEQYF.

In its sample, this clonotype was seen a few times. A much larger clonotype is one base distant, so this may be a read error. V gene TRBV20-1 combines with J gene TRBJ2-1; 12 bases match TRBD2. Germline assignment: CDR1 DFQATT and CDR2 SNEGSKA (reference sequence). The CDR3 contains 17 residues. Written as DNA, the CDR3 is TGCGGTGCTAGAGACTCCCGACTAGCGGGGGTGGGGAATGAGCAGTTCTTC. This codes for CGARDSRLAGVGNEQFF.

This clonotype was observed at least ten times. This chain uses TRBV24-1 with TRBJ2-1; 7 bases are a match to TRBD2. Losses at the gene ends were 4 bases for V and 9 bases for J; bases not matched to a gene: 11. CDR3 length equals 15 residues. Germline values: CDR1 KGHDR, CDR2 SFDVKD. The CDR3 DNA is TGTGCCACCAGTGACGGGGGAGGGGCGACGGGTGAGCAGTTCTTC. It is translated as CATSDGGGATGEQFF.

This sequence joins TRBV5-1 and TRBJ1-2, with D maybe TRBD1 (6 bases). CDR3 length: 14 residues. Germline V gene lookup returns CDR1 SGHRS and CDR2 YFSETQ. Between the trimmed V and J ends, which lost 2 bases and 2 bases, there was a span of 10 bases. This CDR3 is CASSFNRENYGYTF. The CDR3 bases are TGCGCCAGCAGCTTCAACAGGGAGAACTATGGCTACACCTTC.

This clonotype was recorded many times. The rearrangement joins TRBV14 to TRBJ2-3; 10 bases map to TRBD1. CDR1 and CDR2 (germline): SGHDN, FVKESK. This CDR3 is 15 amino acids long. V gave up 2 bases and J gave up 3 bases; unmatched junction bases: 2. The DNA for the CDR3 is TGTGCCAGCAGCCAATGGGACAGGGGAACAGATACGCAGTATTTT. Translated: CASSQWDRGTDTQYF. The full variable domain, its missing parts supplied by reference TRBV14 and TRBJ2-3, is EAGVTQFPSHSVIEKGQTVTLRCDPISGHDNLYWYRRVMGKEIKFLLHFVKESKQDESGMPNNRFLAERTGGTYSTLKVQPAELEDSGVYFCASSQWDRGTDTQYFGPGTRLTVL.

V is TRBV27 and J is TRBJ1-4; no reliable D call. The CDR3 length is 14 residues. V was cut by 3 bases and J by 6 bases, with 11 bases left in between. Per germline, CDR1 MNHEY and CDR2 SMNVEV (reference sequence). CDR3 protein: CASSFRWVDEKLFF. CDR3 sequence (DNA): TGTGCCAGCAGTTTCCGATGGGTAGATGAAAAACTGTTTTTT.

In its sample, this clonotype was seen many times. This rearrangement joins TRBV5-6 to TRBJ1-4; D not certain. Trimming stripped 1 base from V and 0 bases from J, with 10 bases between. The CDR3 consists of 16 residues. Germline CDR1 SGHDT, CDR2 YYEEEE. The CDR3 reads CASSLIGSATNEKLFF. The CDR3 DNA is TGTGCCAGCAGCTTGATAGGTTCTGCAACTAATGAAAAACTGTTTTTT.

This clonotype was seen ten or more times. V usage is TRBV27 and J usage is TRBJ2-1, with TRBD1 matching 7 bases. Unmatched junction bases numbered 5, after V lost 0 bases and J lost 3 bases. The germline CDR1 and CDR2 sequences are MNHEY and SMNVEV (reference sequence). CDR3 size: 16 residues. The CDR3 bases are TGTGCCAGCAGTTTATCGGGACAGTTCAGCTACAATGAGCAGTTCTTC. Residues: CASSLSGQFSYNEQFF.